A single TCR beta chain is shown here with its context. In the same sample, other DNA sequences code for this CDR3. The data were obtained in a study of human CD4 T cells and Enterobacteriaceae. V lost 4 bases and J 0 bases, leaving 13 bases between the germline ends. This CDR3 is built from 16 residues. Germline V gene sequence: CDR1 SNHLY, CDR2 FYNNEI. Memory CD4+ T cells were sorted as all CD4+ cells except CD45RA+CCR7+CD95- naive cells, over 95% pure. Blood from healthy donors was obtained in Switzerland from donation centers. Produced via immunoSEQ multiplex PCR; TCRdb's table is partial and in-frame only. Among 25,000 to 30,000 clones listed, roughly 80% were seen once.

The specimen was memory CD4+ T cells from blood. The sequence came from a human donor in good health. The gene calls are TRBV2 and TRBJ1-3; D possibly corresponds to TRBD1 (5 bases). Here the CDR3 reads CASSGGTLSSGNTIYF. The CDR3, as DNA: TGTGCCAGCAGTGGCGGGACTCTGAGCTCTGGAAACACCATATATTTT. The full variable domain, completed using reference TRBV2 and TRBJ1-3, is EPEVTQTPSHQVTQMGQEVILRCVPISNHLYFYWYRQILGQKVEFLVSFYNNEISEKSEIFDDQFSVERPDGSNFTLKIRSTKLEDSAMYFCASSGGTLSSGNTIYFGEGSWLTVV.